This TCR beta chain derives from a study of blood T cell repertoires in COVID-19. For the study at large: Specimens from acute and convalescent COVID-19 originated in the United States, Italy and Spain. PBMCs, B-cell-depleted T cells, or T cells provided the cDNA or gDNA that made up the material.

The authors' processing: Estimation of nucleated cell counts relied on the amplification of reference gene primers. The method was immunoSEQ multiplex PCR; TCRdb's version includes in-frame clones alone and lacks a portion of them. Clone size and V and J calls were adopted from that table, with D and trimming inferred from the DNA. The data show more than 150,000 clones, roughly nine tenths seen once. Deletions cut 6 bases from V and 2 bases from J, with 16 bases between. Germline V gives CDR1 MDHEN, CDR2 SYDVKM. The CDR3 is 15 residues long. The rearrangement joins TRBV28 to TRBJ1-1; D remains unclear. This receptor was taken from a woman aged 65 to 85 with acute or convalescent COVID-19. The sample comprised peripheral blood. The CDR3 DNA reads TGTGCCAGCAGCGAAACTGGACGGGAAAACACTGAAGCTTTCTTT. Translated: CASSETGRENTEAFF.